This passage covers 32 T cell receptor beta chains from one sample sequenced in a study of CXCR3-negative and CXCR3-positive naive CD8 T cells. The method, 5' RACE with UMI labels, was used to prepare the TRB cDNA libraries. Using the 5' RACE reads, TCRdb records one entry per CDR3 protein without DNA. Its listing shows over 70,000 distinct CDR3 sequences. The sequencing input was naive CXCR3- CD8+ T cells from blood. The sample's subset: CD45RO-CCR7+CD27+CD95- naive CD8+ T cells lacking CXCR3 (TNR3-). Receptors were obtained from a human donor in good health. Some clones in this sample may be carry-over from other donors' samples.

V usage is TRBV15 and J usage is TRBJ2-7; the TRBD2 assignment by TCRdb is unverifiable without DNA. Germline CDR1 LNHNV, CDR2 YYDKDF (reference sequence). The CDR3 runs to 14 residues. CDR3 residues: CATSPSGPSYEQYF. The whole variable domain, remainder taken from reference TRBV15 and TRBJ2-7, is DAMVIQNPRYQVTQFGKPVTLSCSQTLNHNVMYWYQQKSSQAPKLLFHYYDKDFNNEADTPDNFQSRRPNTSFCFLDIRSPGLGDTAMYLCATSPSGPSYEQYFGPGTRLTVT.

The chain combines TRBV29-1 with TRBJ2-3; there is no DNA to check the TCRdb D call of TRBD2. Germline loops: CDR1 SQVTM, CDR2 ANQGSEA. The CDR3 is made up of 15 amino acids. CDR3 sequence reads: CSVGELAGGTDTQYF.

The chain has TRBV29-1 and TRBJ2-3; no DNA is available, so the TRBD2 call from TCRdb remains unchecked. The CDR3 totals 18 residues. Germline CDR1 SQVTM, CDR2 ANQGSEA. The CDR3 region is CSVEGLGTAYSETDTQYF.

The CDR3 spells CSATKRDPLGYNEQFF. The chain couples TRBV20-1 to TRBJ2-1. This CDR3 has 16 residues. CDR1 and CDR2 from the germline V gene are DFQATT and SNEGSKA (reference sequence).

The V gene is TRBV5-1, the J gene TRBJ2-7; TCRdb designates TRBD1, a call that cannot be tested without DNA. The CDR3 sequence is 14 residues long. Germline CDR1 reads SGHRS; CDR2 reads YFSETQ. CDR3 region: CASSLVPVGFEQYF.

The chain employs TRBV11-2 and TRBJ2-5; TCRdb selects TRBD1, and the lack of DNA leaves this call unchecked. This CDR3 spans 15 amino acids. Germline lookup yields CDR1 SGHAT and CDR2 FQNNGV. The CDR3 reads CASSKTGEGWETQYF.

J is TRBJ2-7 and V is TRBV5-6; the TCRdb D gene call, TRBD1, has no DNA to confirm it. This CDR3 region has 14 residues. Per the germline V gene, CDR1 is SGHDT and CDR2 is YYEEEE. The CDR3 sequence is CASSDGTGTYEQYF.

The chain has TRBV11-2 and TRBJ2-2; the D call of TRBD2 rests on TCRdb alone, since no DNA is present to check it. The CDR3 extends over 16 amino acids. Germline values: CDR1 SGHAT, CDR2 FQNNGV. CDR3 loop: CASSFGLGEYTGELFF.

V usage is TRBV4-1 and J usage is TRBJ2-7; absent DNA, TCRdb's TRBD2 call cannot be checked. Germline V CDR1 and CDR2: MGHRA, YSYEKL. The CDR3 runs to 16 residues. The CDR3 reads CASSQDMGEGSYEQYF.

V usage is TRBV29-1 and J usage is TRBJ2-7; no DNA is available, so the TRBD2 call from TCRdb remains unchecked. Germline lookup yields CDR1 SQVTM and CDR2 ANQGSEA. This CDR3 has 13 amino acids. CDR3 protein: CSARLAETYEQYF.

The chain combines TRBV7-2 with TRBJ2-2; TCRdb proposes TRBD2, but this gene call is untestable without DNA. Germline lookup yields CDR1 SGHTA and CDR2 FQGNSA. The CDR3 totals 14 residues. CDR3 in amino acids: CASSPPTSLGELFF.

The chain employs TRBV28 and TRBJ2-7; the D call of TRBD1 rests on TCRdb alone, since no DNA is present to check it. The length of the CDR3 is 12 residues. Looked up from germline, CDR1 is MDHEN and CDR2 is SYDVKM. The CDR3 loop is CASQERGSEQYF.

The rearrangement links TRBV7-9 to TRBJ1-1. This CDR3 contains 14 residues. Per the germline V gene, CDR1 is SEHNR and CDR2 is FQNEAQ (reference sequence). This CDR3 is CASSPSKRSTEAFF.

The chain carries TRBV7-8 and TRBJ2-1; the D call from TCRdb, TRBD2, cannot be confirmed without DNA. Germline lookup yields CDR1 SGHVS and CDR2 FQNEAQ. This CDR3 is 19 amino acids long. The CDR3 loop reads CASSLEFEAGEKSYNEQFF.

V usage is TRBV27 and J usage is TRBJ1-1. The germline CDR1 and CDR2 sequences are MNHEY and SMNVEV (reference sequence). This CDR3 region has 14 residues. The CDR3 loop reads CASSLRRGFTEAFF.

The rearrangement joins TRBV10-3 to TRBJ2-1; there is no DNA to check the TCRdb D call of TRBD1. The CDR3 runs 13 residues. Germline CDR1 ENHRY, CDR2 SYGVKD. CDR3 sequence: CATTGGQDNEQFF.

The rearrangement links TRBV20-1 to TRBJ2-5; TCRdb indicates TRBD2, and absent DNA this call remains unverified. Germline V lookup: CDR1 DFQATT, CDR2 SNEGSKA (reference sequence). CDR3 size: 16 residues. The CDR3 region is CSASRAGLAYQETQYF.

The chain's CDR3 is CASSPAGDSSYEQYF. The chain uses TRBV4-1 and TRBJ2-7; TCRdb returns TRBD1, unconfirmable since there is no DNA. The V gene's germline CDR1 is MGHRA and CDR2 YSYEKL. The CDR3 extends over 15 amino acids.

V and J are TRBV20-1 and TRBJ2-1. There are 12 residues in the CDR3. The germline V gene has CDR1 DFQATT and CDR2 SNEGSKA (reference sequence). CDR3 amino acids: CSGSTRYNEQFF.

The chain joins TRBV23-1 to TRBJ2-2. TRBV23-1 has ORF status, its function being uncertain. This CDR3 region has 15 residues. CDR3 amino acids: CASPRCGSNTGELFF.

The rearrangement uses TRBV2 and TRBJ1-2; lacking DNA, the TRBD1 call made by TCRdb goes unchecked. The CDR3 length is 13 residues. Germline V lookup: CDR1 SNHLY, CDR2 FYNNEI. The CDR3 sequence: CARGDSYSYGYTF.

The chain combines TRBV20-1 with TRBJ2-7; TCRdb's assignment of TRBD1 cannot be checked, as there is no DNA. This CDR3 comprises 14 residues. CDR1 and CDR2 (germline): DFQATT, SNEGSKA (reference sequence). This CDR3 is CSAGDWADTYEQYF.

The gene calls are TRBV29-1 and TRBJ2-3; no DNA is available, so the TRBD1 call from TCRdb remains unchecked. CDR1 and CDR2 (germline): SQVTM, ANQGSEA. This CDR3 is 14 amino acids long. The CDR3 loop reads CSVERTGDGDTQYF.

V usage is TRBV29-1 and J usage is TRBJ1-1; lacking DNA, the TRBD1 call made by TCRdb goes unchecked. CDR3 length equals 12 residues. Germline loops: CDR1 SQVTM, CDR2 ANQGSEA. CDR3 amino acids: CSVSTENTEAFF.

The chain joins TRBV7-8 to TRBJ1-4. Germline V gives CDR1 SGHVS, CDR2 FQNEAQ. The CDR3 consists of 15 residues. The CDR3 region is CASSLEWATNEKLFF.

The V call is TRBV29-1, the J call TRBJ1-1. From germline, CDR1 is SQVTM and CDR2 ANQGSEA. CDR3 length: 11 residues. CDR3 sequence: CSVEAGGVAFF.

The chain is built from TRBV15 and TRBJ2-7. The CDR3 sequence is 14 residues long. Germline CDR1 reads LNHNV; CDR2 reads YYDKDF (reference sequence). The CDR3 is CATSRDLGLGEQYF.

The CDR3 reads CSVEEGAPYEQYF. The chain is built from TRBV29-1 and TRBJ2-7. The CDR3 runs 13 residues. Germline V gene data show CDR1 as SQVTM and CDR2 as ANQGSEA.

This sequence joins TRBV28 and TRBJ2-1; TCRdb's D gene call, TRBD2, goes unchecked for lack of DNA. The CDR3 sequence is 15 residues long. Germline V gives CDR1 MDHEN, CDR2 SYDVKM. The CDR3 protein is CASSTHAGGNNEQFF.

This chain uses TRBV3-1 with TRBJ2-7; as DNA is missing, the TRBD2 call by TCRdb cannot be tested. The CDR3 is 18 residues long. Germline CDR1 LGHDT, CDR2 YNNKEL (reference sequence). The CDR3: CASSTRTSGGSWPTEQYF.

The J gene is TRBJ1-2, the V gene TRBV29-1; the D call of TRBD1 rests on TCRdb alone, since no DNA is present to check it. Germline V gives CDR1 SQVTM, CDR2 ANQGSEA. This CDR3 spans 11 amino acids. The CDR3 here is CSARDTYGYTF.

The gene calls are TRBV28 and TRBJ1-5; TCRdb lists TRBD1, though no DNA is available to test this call. Germline V lookup: CDR1 MDHEN, CDR2 SYDVKM. This CDR3 has 17 residues. CDR3 loop: CASSLFIRRDSNQPQHF.